This paragraph reports one TCR beta chain. The antigen is not known. Germline-derived CDR1 and CDR2 are SNHLY and FYNNEI. Trimming left V 4 bases short and J 6 bases short, with 13 bases between. The CDR3 spans 13 residues. These data are taken from a study of graft-versus-host responses after intestinal transplantation. Study details: Recipients received multivisceral, liver-intestinal, or isolated intestinal transplants. Every one of the recipients received anti-thymocyte globulin induction and afterwards took tacrolimus and steroids for around three years.

Using immunoSEQ multiplex PCR, the repertoire was profiled, and TCRdb retains in-frame clones only, with some absent. The sample has more than 65,000 clones; 70% to 90% are singletons. Study-wide results and caveats: Detected in recipient marrow were GvH clones, some of which were first observed in ileum or blood.

This specimen was unstimulated CD4+ T cells sorted from spleen or lymph node cells, taken before intestinal transplant. The source is a human donor who received an intestinal transplant. The genes are TRBV2 and TRBJ2-7, with D possibly matching TRBD2 (7 bases). This CDR3 is CASSAGGRGEQYF. The CDR3 region has the DNA TGTGCCAGCAGTGCCGGGGGGCGCGGCGAGCAGTACTTC.